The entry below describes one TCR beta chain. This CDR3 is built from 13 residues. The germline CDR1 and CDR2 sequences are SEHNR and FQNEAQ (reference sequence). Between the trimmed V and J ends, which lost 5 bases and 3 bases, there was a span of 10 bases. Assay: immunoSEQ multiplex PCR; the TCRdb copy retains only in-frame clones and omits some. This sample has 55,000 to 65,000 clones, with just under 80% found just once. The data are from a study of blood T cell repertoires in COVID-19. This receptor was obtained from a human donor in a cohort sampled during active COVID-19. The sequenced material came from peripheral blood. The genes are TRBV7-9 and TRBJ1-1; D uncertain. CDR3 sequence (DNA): TGTGCCAGCAGCCTTCAGGAGGACACTGAAGCTTTCTTT. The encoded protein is CASSLQEDTEAFF.